The 10 T cell receptor beta chains listed next were all sequenced from one sample in a study of blood T cells in healthy people across ages. Using a J-beta primer mix together with a sample-barcoded 5' primer, a second PCR was run for roughly 7 to 11 cycles. From the 5' RACE reads, TCRdb called clonotypes with MiXCR, one entry per CDR3 protein. The top ten clones hold around 30% of a sample with about 670,000 distinct CDR3 sequences, less than 45% of them seen once. The material sequenced was blood. Receptors originate from a man of 80 years or more in good health.

To note about this clonotype: A clone one base away is much larger, so this may be a read error. The rearrangement uses TRBV4-3 and TRBJ1-2; D call uncertain. This CDR3 is 13 amino acids long. The germline V gene encodes CDR1 LGHNA and CDR2 YSLEER. CDR3 loop: CVSSQDGVYGYTF. As DNA, the CDR3 is TGCGTCAGCAGCCAAGACGGGGTCTATGGCTACACCTTC.

As concerns this clonotype: Germline and junction disagree at one end, which may indicate a read error. This chain joins TRBV27 and TRBJ2-5, with D possibly being TRBD1 (6 bases). CDR1 MNHEY and CDR2 SMNVEV come from the germline V gene (reference sequence). The CDR3 contains 15 residues. The CDR3: CASSLLGAGEEAQYF. CDR3 coding DNA: TGTGCCAGCAGTTTATTGGGGGCAGGGGAAGAGGCCCAGTACTTC.

V gene TRBV7-2 combines with J gene TRBJ2-7, with 13 bases matching TRBD2. The CDR3 is 18 residues long. Germline V gene data show CDR1 as SGHTA and CDR2 as FQGNSA. J lost 8 bases, V lost 1 base, and 14 bases had no gene match. The CDR3 sequence is CASSLGMTSGRPGYQQYF. In DNA form, the CDR3 reads TGTGCCAGCAGCTTAGGGATGACTAGCGGGAGGCCGGGATACCAGCAGTACTTC.

The chain uses TRBV15 and TRBJ2-5; 7 bases are a match to TRBD1. Trimming at V came to 3 bases and at J to 5 bases, leaving 15 bases not matched to a gene. The germline V gene has CDR1 LNHNV and CDR2 YYDKDF (reference sequence). The CDR3 is made up of 17 amino acids. The CDR3 DNA reads TGTGCCACCAGCAGGGCTGGGGGACAGACCATCAGGGAGACCCAGTACTTC. Its translation: CATSRAGGQTIRETQYF.

This clonotype was counted between two and nine times. V is TRBV20-1 and J is TRBJ2-2, with 7 bases matching TRBD1. The CDR3 runs to 14 residues. Germline V gives CDR1 DFQATT, CDR2 SNEGSKA (reference sequence). J gave up 0 bases and V 5 bases, and 3 bases lay outside the gene matches. The DNA of the CDR3 is TGCAGTGCTGGACAGGACACGAACACCGGGGAGCTGTTTTTT. Its translation: CSAGQDTNTGELFF.

As DNA, the CDR3 is TGTGCCAGCATGGCAGGGAGCTACGAGCAGTACTTC. Encoded protein: CASMAGSYEQYF. The chain is built from TRBV6-6 and TRBJ2-7; D might be TRBD1 or TRBD2, each matching 5 bases. V shed 7 bases and J shed 3 bases, with 10 bases lying between them. CDR1 and CDR2 (germline): MNHNY, SVGAGI (reference sequence). This CDR3 is 12 amino acids long.

This clonotype has a count of ten or more. This chain joins TRBV12-3 or TRBV12-4 and TRBJ1-2, with D unclear. Trimming took 6 bases from V and 0 from J, leaving 8 bases between them. The CDR3 contains 13 residues. Written as DNA, the CDR3 is TGTGCCAGCAGCGCTCAGTCTAACTATGGCTACACCTTC. Translation: CASSAQSNYGYTF.

This clonotype was seen only a few times. A much bigger clone sits one base away, suggesting this may be a read error. The chain links TRBV7-2 to TRBJ2-7, with 16 bases matching TRBD2. CDR3 length equals 20 residues. Germline loops: CDR1 SGHTA, CDR2 FQGNSA. J gave up 7 bases and V 2 bases, and 17 bases lay outside the gene matches. The CDR3 DNA reads TGTGCCAGCAGCTTACCCCCCGGGACTAGCGGGGGGGCCATTAGAAATGAGCAGTACTTC. Its translation: CASSLPPGTSGGAIRNEQYF. Based on the CDR3 plus reference TRBV7-2 and TRBJ2-7, the full variable domain is GAGVSQSPSNKVTEKGKDVELRCDPISGHTALYWYRQSLGQGLEFLIYFQGNSAPDKSGLPSDRFSAERTGGSVSTLTIQRTQQEDSAVYLCASSLPPGTSGGAIRNEQYFGPGTRLTVT.

The chain carries TRBV6-1 and TRBJ2-2; D is perhaps TRBD2 (5 bases). Germline CDR1 and CDR2: MNHNS and SASEGT. V shed 4 bases and J shed 7 bases, with 10 bases lying between them. The CDR3 extends over 13 amino acids. This chain's CDR3 is CASSVRVGGELFF. The CDR3 bases are TGTGCCAGCAGTGTGAGGGTTGGCGGGGAGCTGTTTTTT.

V gene TRBV4-2 combines with J gene TRBJ1-1; a possible D gene is TRBD1 (6 bases). CDR1 is LGHNA, CDR2 YNFKEQ, per germline. The ends were cut back, 0 bases at V and 5 bases at J, with 13 bases in the middle. This CDR3 contains 15 residues. CDR3 DNA sequence: TGTGCCAGCAGCCAAGAAGCGGGGGGCCGGACTGAAGCTTTCTTT. It is translated as CASSQEAGGRTEAFF.